This T cell receptor beta chain was observed in a study of cytomegalovirus exposure and HLA in healthy donors. The study, taken as a whole, reports: Being indistinguishable, some V segments were excluded, TRBV6-2 and TRBV6-3 among them.

The PCR contained 60 Vbeta and 13 Jbeta primers. As handled by the study authors: Later, an analysis found about 83 million unique TCR beta chains, and about 10 million of these were shared. Repertoires were generated with immunoSEQ multiplex PCR, while TCRdb's copy carries only in-frame clones and drops some. The V and J calls and clone size were taken over from that table, and D and trimming were inferred from the DNA. The listing records 220,000 or so clones. Healthy bone marrow donors made up the cohort. The germline V gene has CDR1 LNHDA and CDR2 SQIVND (reference sequence). The CDR3 is 15 amino acids. The ends were cut back, 4 bases at V and 2 bases at J, with 15 bases in the middle. A remark on this clone: The target antigen is unknown.

The material sequenced was PBMCs. The TCR comes from a girl aged 2-10 years in good health and CMV-seropositive. The chain employs TRBV19 and TRBJ2-7; TRBD2 is a possible D gene (6 bases). The CDR3 nucleotides read TGTGCCAGTAGTAAAAGGGAGGATCCTACCTACGAGCAGTACTTC. Encoded protein: CASSKREDPTYEQYF.